Here is one TCR beta chain with its context. Its antigen target is currently unknown. No base-level quality is on record; no much larger clone is a single base apart. The donors were healthy, HIV-negative adults with no recently reported acute infections or vaccinations. Every donor was a Caucasian adult residing in Nashville, Tennessee, USA. CD4+ T cells were enriched by magnetic negative selection; naive cells were then positively selected on CD45RA, and the negative fraction formed the memory subset. After blood collection by leukapheresis, PBMCs were isolated using Ficoll-Histopaque density gradient centrifugation and then cryopreserved in the vapor phase of liquid nitrogen. Purity and quantity of every magnetically sorted T cell population were checked by analytical flow cytometry. Genomic DNA was isolated from each sorted fraction and quantified by UV absorbance on a Nanodrop 2000c. This entry comes from a study of shared clonotypes between healthy human individuals (dated by TCRdb to the early 2020s). Context from the whole study: A couple of women and a few men aged 18 to 49 years were included in the cohort. Libraries were prepared and TCR repertoires were sequenced by different laboratories using diverse techniques, in order to increase sequencing depth and limit assay-specific biases. Blood TCR repertoires of roughly 5 healthy adults were deeply sequenced to estimate repertoire size and the extent of clonotype sharing between individuals. Leukapheresis yielded between about 0.94 and 10 billion PBMCs per donor. Per donor, three plates each were used for CD4 naive and CD4 memory, two for CD8 naive, and one for CD8 memory. The full study reports these points: Naive subsets generally had larger estimated clonotype richness than memory subsets did. Based on pairwise subsampling, the degree of clonotype sharing among donors was expected to be affected by sequencing depth. Sampling was restricted to blood, and TCR repertoires in tissues likely differ from the TCR repertoires found in blood. Across several donors, around 5% of naive CD4, roughly 3.5% of naive CD8, 2.3% of memory CD4, and about 0.44% of memory CD8 clonotypes were shared. The genetic and exposure-history diversity represented was limited by the small number of donors. Incomplete sequencing was indicated by rarefaction of sorted-subset datasets, despite the large sequencing depth. Higher generation probabilities were observed for clonotypes shared by all four sorted-subset donors than for non-shared clonotypes.

Using the deep immunoSEQ assay, multiplex PCR amplified TCR CDR3 regions from genomic DNA. Extracted genomic DNA from each cell subset was spread evenly across all wells of several immunoSEQ 96-well plates, with each plate serving as a replicate. For sorted subsets, approximately 200 ng of genomic DNA, equivalent to some 30,000 T cell genomes, went into each replicate PCR. The purified libraries were quantified using a Qubit 3.0 fluorometer, sized with a Bioanalyzer 2100, and then quantified again using the KAPA Library Quantification kit. Every immunoSEQ 96-well plate was sequenced on a separate single-read 150-cycle Illumina NextSeq 550 flow cell. The paper's data handling went like this. Because the immunoSEQ output included only junctional sequences and no quality scores, the filtering could not be the same as the filtering used for full-length reads. Sequences were annotated with PyIR, a Python wrapper for IgBLAST v1.9, using IMGT germline references to assign V/J genes and CDR3. Reads were filtered out if the reads had weak V/J assignments (E-value above 1e-6), no CDR3, stop codons, out-of-frame junctions, or ambiguous translated residues. A V3J clonotype was defined by an identical inferred V gene, J gene, and CDR3 amino acid sequence. The percentage overlap between two repertoires was calculated by dividing the number of shared unique clonotypes by the size of the smaller repertoire. Three approaches were used to assess repertoire richness: RTK rarefaction, the Chao1 estimator, and Recon v2.1 estimates of unobserved clonotypes. Generation probabilities for all TCRbeta clonotypes obtained by the gDNA method from a handful of donors were computed using OLGA. TCRdb carries this immuneACCESS record with in-frame sequences only. Its versions omit some clonotypes, under half of them owing to an unresolved V gene in the studies checked, with the rest unexplained. From that table come the V and J calls and clone size; the DNA was used to work out D and trimming. This sample comprises around 700,000 clones, 72% of them detected only once. In total, the top ten clones hold 1.5% to 2% of the sample.

Taken from the germline V gene, the CDR1 and CDR2 loops are KGHSH and LQKENI. From its cysteine to its phenylalanine, the CDR3 spans 15 amino acids. The read is trimmed to its CDR3 DNA, 45 bases read in frame from base 1. V loses 3 bases of germline sequence and J loses 2 bases, and the interval between the two ends is 12 bases. The source material was memory CD4+ T cells sorted from blood. Read against the paper, the sample's cell subset or site label means: CD45RA-negative fraction. The receptor's source is a woman aged 25 to 39 in good health. The sequence joins TRBV18 to TRBJ2-3; the D gene is unclear. At the DNA level, the sequence is TGTGCCAGCTCACCCCCATATAGCTTCACAGATACGCAGTATTTT. Translated, it reads CASSPPYSFTDTQYF.